These T cell receptor beta chains were read from a single sample in a study of breast tumors, draining lymph nodes, adjacent tissues. One entry per CDR3 protein results from TCRdb running MiXCR on the multiplex PCR reads. The table lists 20,000 to 25,000 distinct CDR3 sequences, approximately 70% of them singletons. Sequenced material: tumor-adjacent breast tissue. These receptors were taken from a female donor with breast cancer. Some clones in this sample may be carry-over from other donors' samples. The CDR3 runs from the conserved cysteine through the conserved F or W. Each record gives: J gene, CDR3 length, D gene, clone size, V gene, CDR3 DNA, CDR3 protein. The D gene is left open where the match is weak. Size tells how often a clone was seen (once, few, many) or the class of an expanded clone, and some rows leave it out.

>TRBJ2-5|17|NA|NA|TRBV12-3/TRBV12-4
TGTGCCAGCAATCTGTGGGGGGGGGGACACCCACAAGAGACCCAGTACTTC
CASNLWGGGHPQETQYF
>TRBJ2-3|15|TRBD1|NA|TRBV30
TGTGCCTGGAGTCCCAGGGGGAGTAGAGCAGATACGCAGTATTTT
CAWSPRGSRADTQYF
>TRBJ1-6|13|NA|NA|TRBV7-6
TGTGCCAGCAGCTTTTCGTGGGATTCACCCCTCCACTTT
CASSFSWDSPLHF
>TRBJ2-1|12|TRBD1|NA|TRBV20-1
TGCATTTCGACAGGGGCGTACAATGAGCAGTTCTTC
CISTGAYNEQFF
>TRBJ2-5|16|NA|many|TRBV11-2
TGTGCCAGCAGCTATAACCGGGACCCGAGGGGAGAGACCCAGTACTTC
CASSYNRDPRGETQYF
>TRBJ2-7|12|NA|NA|TRBV7-2
TGTGCCAGCAGCTTGTTGACTTCCGAGCAGTACTTC
CASSLLTSEQYF
>TRBJ2-3|14|NA|NA|TRBV5-5
TGCGCCAGCAGCTTGGCGCCAAGCACAGATACGCAGTATTTT
CASSLAPSTDTQYF
>TRBJ2-7|19|TRBD2|medium-sized|TRBV20-1
TGCAGTGCTAGTACGAGAACCGGGACTAGCGGGAGGCTCTCCTACGAGCAGTACTTC
CSASTRTGTSGRLSYEQYF
>TRBJ2-3|13|NA|NA|TRBV29-1
TGCAGCGGGGCGGACAGAGTAACAGATACGCAGTATTTT
CSGADRVTDTQYF
>TRBJ2-3|19|NA|NA|TRBV24-1
TGTGCCACCAGTGATTTGGGATCCCGGACGGGAAAGGTTACAGATACGCAGTATTTT
CATSDLGSRTGKVTDTQYF
>TRBJ2-1|16|NA|NA|TRBV20-1
TGCAGTGCTAGAGATGTAGGGGGGACCCCCTACAATGAGCAGTTCTTC
CSARDVGGTPYNEQFF
>TRBJ2-1|16|TRBD2|many|TRBV5-1
TGCGCCAGCAGCTTTCAAATAGCGGGACAAGACAATGAGCAGTTCTTC
CASSFQIAGQDNEQFF
>TRBJ2-1|16|NA|NA|TRBV20-1
TGCAGTGCTACAGAAAGCAGGGGGGTCGCCTACAATGAGCAGTTCTTC
CSATESRGVAYNEQFF
>TRBJ2-3|16|TRBD1|NA|TRBV15
TGTGCCACCAGCAGAGGAGCCGACAGGGTAACAGATACGCAGTATTTT
CATSRGADRVTDTQYF
>TRBJ2-3|18|NA|NA|TRBV4-2
TGTGCCAGCAGCCAAGATCGAGGGACTCCCACTTTCACAGATACGCAGTATTTT
CASSQDRGTPTFTDTQYF
>TRBJ2-1|15|TRBD1|NA|TRBV15
TGTGCCACCAGCAGAGTTACAGGGGGCGGCGATGAGCAGTTCTTC
CATSRVTGGGDEQFF
>TRBJ1-6|13|NA|NA|TRBV12-3/TRBV12-4
TGTGCCAGCAGCGAGACGGGAGATTCACCCCTCCACTTT
CASSETGDSPLHF
>TRBJ2-1|14|NA|NA|TRBV20-1
TGCAGTGCTAGATCGGTAGCGCAATACAATGAGCAGTTCTTC
CSARSVAQYNEQFF
>TRBJ2-7|12|NA|NA|TRBV20-1
TGCAGTGCTAGAGTCGACTACCACGAGCAGTACTTC
CSARVDYHEQYF
>TRBJ2-3|13|NA|NA|TRBV24-1
TGTGCCACCAGCGAGGGGAACACAGATACGCAGTATTTT
CATSEGNTDTQYF
>TRBJ2-1|13|NA|NA|TRBV7-3
TGTGCCAGCAGCACGACTGCGGGCAATGAGCAGTTCTTC
CASSTTAGNEQFF
>TRBJ1-4|15|NA|NA|TRBV24-1
TGTGCCACCAGTGAGGTGAACAGGGAGCGTGAAAAACTGTTTTTT
CATSEVNREREKLFF
>TRBJ2-1|15|NA|NA|TRBV9
TGTGCCAGCAGCCCCTCTAGGGGGGAGGGAGGTGAGCAGTTCTTC
CASSPSRGEGGEQFF
>TRBJ2-3|12|NA|NA|TRBV3-1
TGTGCCAGCAGCGCCCCCACAGATACGCAGTATTTT
CASSAPTDTQYF
>TRBJ2-2|14|NA|NA|TRBV5-1
TGCGCCAGCAGCTTGGGGCGAGAGACCGGGGAGCTGTTTTTT
CASSLGRETGELFF
>TRBJ2-7|14|NA|many|TRBV7-9
TGTGCCAGCAGCCCCCCTAGGAGCTCCTACGAGCAGTACTTC
CASSPPRSSYEQYF
>TRBJ2-3|16|TRBD1|NA|TRBV4-1
TGCGCCAGCAGCGAAGATAGACAGGGGGTAACTGATACGCAGTATTTT
CASSEDRQGVTDTQYF
>TRBJ1-2|12|NA|NA|TRBV20-1
TGCAGTGCTAGTAGTCCGCTGGAGGGCTACACCTTC
CSASSPLEGYTF
>TRBJ1-3|12|NA|NA|TRBV15
TGTGCCACCGTTAGCTCTGGAAACACCATATATTTT
CATVSSGNTIYF
>TRBJ2-7|14|TRBD2|once|TRBV9
TGTGCCAGCAGCCCTAGCGGGAGGGGCTACGAGCAGTACTTC
CASSPSGRGYEQYF